Below, one TCR beta chain is given with its context. The entry originates in a study of immune evolution from preneoplasia to lung adenocarcinoma. V dropped 4 bases and J dropped 3 bases, with 13 bases sitting between them. The CDR3 loop spans 15 amino acids. CDR1 and CDR2 from the germline V gene are MGHRA and YSYEKL. Histologic diagnosis was independently verified by two lung pathologists. Assay used: immunoSEQ multiplex PCR; TCRdb lists only in-frame clones, some missing. The sample holds fewer than 4,000 clones, over 65% seen once. The TCR comes from a person between 65 and 79 years old with lung adenocarcinoma. The sample comprised FFPE minimally invasive lung adenocarcinoma tissue. The J gene is TRBJ2-1, the V gene TRBV4-1; D not certain. The CDR3 DNA reads TGCGCCAGCAGCCCGACCCGGGCCTTCTACAATGAGCAGTTCTTC. This gives the protein CASSPTRAFYNEQFF.